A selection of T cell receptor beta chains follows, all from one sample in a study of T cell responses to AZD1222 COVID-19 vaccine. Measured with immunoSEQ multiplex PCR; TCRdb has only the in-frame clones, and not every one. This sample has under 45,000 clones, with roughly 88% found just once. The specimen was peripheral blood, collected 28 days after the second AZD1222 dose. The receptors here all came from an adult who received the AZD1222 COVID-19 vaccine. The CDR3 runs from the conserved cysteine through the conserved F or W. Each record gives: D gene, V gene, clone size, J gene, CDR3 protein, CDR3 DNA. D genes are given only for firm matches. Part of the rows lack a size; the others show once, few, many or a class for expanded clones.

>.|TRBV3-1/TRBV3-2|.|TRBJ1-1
CASSQTGNTEAFF
TGTGCCAGCAGCCAGACCGGGAACACTGAAGCTTTCTTT
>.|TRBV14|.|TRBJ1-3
CASSQDDIISGNTIYF
TGTGCCAGCAGCCAAGACGACATTATCTCTGGAAACACCATATATTTT
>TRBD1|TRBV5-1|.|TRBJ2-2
CASSLGDRVSGELFF
TGCGCCAGCAGCTTGGGTGACAGGGTCAGCGGGGAGCTGTTTTTT
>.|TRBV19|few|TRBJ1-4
CASSPPGSTNEKLFF
TGTGCCAGTAGTCCACCCGGGTCTACTAATGAAAAACTGTTTTTT
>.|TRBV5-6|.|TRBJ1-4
CATGMGATNEKLFF
TGTGCCACCGGTATGGGTGCAACTAATGAAAAACTGTTTTTT
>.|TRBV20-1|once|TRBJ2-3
CSASRGAAADTQYF
TGCAGTGCTAGTCGGGGAGCTGCCGCAGATACGCAGTATTTT
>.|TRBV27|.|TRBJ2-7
CASKTDRLVYEQYF
TGTGCCAGCAAGACCGACAGGCTCGTCTACGAGCAGTACTTC
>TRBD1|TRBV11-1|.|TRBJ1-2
CASNQRGQDYGYTF
TGTGCCAGCAACCAGAGGGGACAGGACTATGGCTACACCTTC
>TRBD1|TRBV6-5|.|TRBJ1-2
CASIFGQGGGYTF
TGTGCCAGCATCTTTGGACAGGGCGGAGGCTACACCTTC
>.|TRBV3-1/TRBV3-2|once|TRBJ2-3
CASSQAGTWSTDTQYF
TGTGCCAGCAGCCAAGCAGGAACTTGGAGCACAGATACGCAGTATTTT
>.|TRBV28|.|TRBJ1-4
CASSLGGRHEKLFF
TGTGCCAGCAGTCTTGGAGGGAGGCATGAAAAACTGTTTTTT
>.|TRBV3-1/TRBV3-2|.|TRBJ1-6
CASSRLRSVGANNSPLHF
TGTGCCAGCAGCCGGTTGAGATCGGTCGGGGCTAATAATTCACCCCTCCACTTT
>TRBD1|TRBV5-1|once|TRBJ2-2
CASSLVRQGETGELFF
TGCGCCAGCAGCTTGGTACGACAGGGTGAGACCGGGGAGCTGTTTTTT
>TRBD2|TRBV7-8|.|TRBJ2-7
CASSLTLSGGAYEQYF
TGTGCCAGCAGCTTAACCCTTAGCGGGGGGGCATACGAGCAGTACTTC
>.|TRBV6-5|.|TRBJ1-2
CASSYYENYGYTF
TGTGCCAGCAGTTACTACGAGAACTATGGCTACACCTTC
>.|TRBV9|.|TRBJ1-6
CASSLLDGNNSPLHF
TGTGCCAGCAGTCTTTTGGACGGAAATAATTCACCCCTCCACTTT
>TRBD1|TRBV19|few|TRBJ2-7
CASSIATGTDYEQYF
TGTGCCAGTAGTATAGCGACAGGGACAGACTACGAGCAGTACTTC
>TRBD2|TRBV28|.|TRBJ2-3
CASRLAGGSLRTDTQYF
TGTGCCAGCAGATTAGCGGGGGGCAGCCTTCGCACAGATACGCAGTATTTT
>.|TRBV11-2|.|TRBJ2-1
CASSLIGSTVYNEQFF
TGTGCCAGCAGCTTGATCGGCTCCACCGTCTACAATGAGCAGTTCTTC
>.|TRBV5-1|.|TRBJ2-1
CASTGIFGNEQFF
TGCGCCAGCACAGGGATTTTTGGGAATGAGCAGTTCTTC
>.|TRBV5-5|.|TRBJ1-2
CASSLGAGQNYGYTF
TGTGCCAGCAGCTTGGGGGCAGGCCAAAACTATGGCTACACCTTC
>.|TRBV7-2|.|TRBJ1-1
CASSLALLNTEAFF
TGTGCCAGCAGCTTAGCTCTACTGAACACTGAAGCTTTCTTT
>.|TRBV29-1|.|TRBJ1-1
CSVGTDTEAFF
TGCAGCGTTGGGACCGACACTGAAGCTTTCTTT
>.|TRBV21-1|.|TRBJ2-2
CASLHRAGELFF
TGTGCCAGCCTTCACAGGGCCGGGGAGCTGTTTTTT
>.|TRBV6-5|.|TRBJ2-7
CATRDGGGYEQYF
TGTGCCACCAGAGACGGTGGGGGCTACGAGCAGTACTTC
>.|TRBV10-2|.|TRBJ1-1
CASSGGGGEAFF
TGCGCCAGCAGTGGGGGTGGGGGTGAAGCTTTCTTT
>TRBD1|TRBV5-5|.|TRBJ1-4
CASSSGTVKEKLFF
TGTGCCAGCAGCTCCGGGACAGTAAAGGAAAAACTGTTTTTT
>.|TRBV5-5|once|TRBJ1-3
CASSLDGVFAGNTIYF
TGTGCCAGCAGCTTGGACGGAGTCTTCGCTGGAAACACCATATATTTT
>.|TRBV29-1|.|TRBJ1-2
CSVEFSDDRPHGYTF
TGCAGCGTTGAGTTTTCTGACGACAGGCCCCATGGCTACACCTTC
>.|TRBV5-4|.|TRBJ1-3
CASSLDRGSGGNTIYF
TGTGCCAGCAGCTTGGACAGAGGTTCTGGTGGAAACACCATATATTTT
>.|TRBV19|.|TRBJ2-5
CASSSRLQETQYF
TGTGCCAGTAGTAGCCGTCTCCAAGAGACCCAGTACTTC
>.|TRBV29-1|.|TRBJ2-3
CSVILTDTQYF
TGCAGCGTCATCTTAACGGATACGCAGTATTTT
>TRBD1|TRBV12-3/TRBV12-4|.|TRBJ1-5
CASRQGDQPQHF
TGTGCCAGCAGACAGGGGGATCAGCCCCAGCATTTT
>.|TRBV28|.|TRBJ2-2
CASSLFRQVVGELFF
TGTGCCAGCAGTTTATTTCGCCAGGTGGTCGGGGAGCTGTTTTTT
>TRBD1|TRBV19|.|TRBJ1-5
CASSIDGTGGQPQHF
TGTGCCAGTAGTATAGACGGGACAGGGGGACAGCCCCAGCATTTT
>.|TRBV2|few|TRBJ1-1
CASSQTATNTEAFF
TGTGCCAGCAGCCAGACAGCGACAAACACTGAAGCTTTCTTT
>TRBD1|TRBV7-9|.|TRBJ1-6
CASSPGGSDSPLHF
TGTGCCAGCAGCCCAGGGGGCTCGGATTCACCCCTCCACTTT
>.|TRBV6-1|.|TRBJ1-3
CASSEGTRSPGNTIYF
TGTGCCAGCAGTGAAGGGACGCGATCTCCTGGAAACACCATATATTTT
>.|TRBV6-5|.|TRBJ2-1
CASSPPGPKDNEQFF
TGTGCCAGCAGTCCACCCGGGCCTAAGGACAATGAGCAGTTCTTC
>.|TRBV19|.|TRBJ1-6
CASSIGGTQATLHF
TGTGCCAGTAGTATAGGGGGGACCCAGGCCACCCTCCACTTT
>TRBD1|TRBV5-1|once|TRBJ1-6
CASRRTGDNSPLHF
TGCGCCAGCCGCCGGACAGGGGATAATTCACCCCTCCACTTT
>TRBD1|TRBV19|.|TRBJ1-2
CASSIWSRGQEKYGYTF
TGTGCCAGTAGTATATGGTCTCGAGGACAGGAAAAGTATGGCTACACCTTC
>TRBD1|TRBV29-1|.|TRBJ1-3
CTGQGSGNTIYF
TGCACCGGACAGGGCTCTGGAAACACCATATATTTT
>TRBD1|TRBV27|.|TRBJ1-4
CASSAGGREKLFF
TGTGCCAGCAGTGCAGGGGGACGAGAAAAACTGTTTTTT
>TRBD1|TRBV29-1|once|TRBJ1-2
CSAGQGAGGYTF
TGCAGCGCTGGACAGGGGGCAGGCGGCTACACCTTC
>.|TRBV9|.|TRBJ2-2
CASSTSSQVNTGELFF
TGTGCCAGCAGCACCTCCTCTCAGGTGAACACCGGGGAGCTGTTTTTT
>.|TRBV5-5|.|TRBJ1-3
CASSYSGTPSGNTIYF
TGTGCCAGCAGCTACTCCGGGACGCCCTCAGGAAACACCATATATTTT
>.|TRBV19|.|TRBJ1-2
CASSKGRTPANYGYTF
TGTGCCAGTAGTAAAGGACGGACCCCAGCTAACTATGGCTACACCTTC
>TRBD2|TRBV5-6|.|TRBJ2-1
CASSYPWFGGNEQFF
TGTGCCAGCAGCTACCCGTGGTTCGGGGGGAATGAGCAGTTCTTC